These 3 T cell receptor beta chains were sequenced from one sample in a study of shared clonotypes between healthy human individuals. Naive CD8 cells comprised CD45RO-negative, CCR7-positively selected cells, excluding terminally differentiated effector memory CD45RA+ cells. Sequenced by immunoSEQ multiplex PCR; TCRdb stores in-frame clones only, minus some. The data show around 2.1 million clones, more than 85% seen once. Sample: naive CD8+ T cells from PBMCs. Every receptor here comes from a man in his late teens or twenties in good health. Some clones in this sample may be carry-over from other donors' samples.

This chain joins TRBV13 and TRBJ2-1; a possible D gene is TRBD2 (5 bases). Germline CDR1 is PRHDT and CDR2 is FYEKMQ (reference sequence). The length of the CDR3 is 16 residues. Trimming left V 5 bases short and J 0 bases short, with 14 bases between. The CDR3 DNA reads TGTGCCAGCAGCCCCGAGGACTCCCGCTCCTACAATGAGCAGTTCTTC. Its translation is CASSPEDSRSYNEQFF.

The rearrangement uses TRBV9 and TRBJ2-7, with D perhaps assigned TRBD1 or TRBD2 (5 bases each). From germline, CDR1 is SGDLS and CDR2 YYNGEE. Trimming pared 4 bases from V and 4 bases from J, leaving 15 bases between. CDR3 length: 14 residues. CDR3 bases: TGTGCCAGCAGCCAGGGTAGGACTGATTACGAGCAGTACTTC. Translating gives CASSQGRTDYEQYF.

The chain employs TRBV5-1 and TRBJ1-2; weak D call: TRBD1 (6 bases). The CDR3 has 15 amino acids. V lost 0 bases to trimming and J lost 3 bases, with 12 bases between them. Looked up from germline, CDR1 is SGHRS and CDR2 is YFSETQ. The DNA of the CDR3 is TGCGCCAGCAGCTTGGATTGGGGGCGCGACTATGGCTACACCTTC. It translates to CASSLDWGRDYGYTF.